This T cell receptor (beta chain) was sequenced for a study of CD8+ T cells in alopecia areata. Reverse transcription of extracted RNA yielded cDNA, which provided the sequencing template. Method: immunoSEQ multiplex PCR; TCRdb's copy keeps in-frame clones and lacks some. Here the sample spans approximately 99,000 clones, 58% being singletons. CDR3 length equals 14 residues. The germline V gene encodes CDR1 MNHEY and CDR2 SMNVEV (reference sequence). V was trimmed by 6 bases and J by 0 bases, leaving 9 bases between them. Specimens obtained from alopecia areata patients comprised lesional scalp punch biopsies and peripheral blood. PBMCs, the starting material, were the source of sorted CD4+ and CD8+ T cells. Study results and caveats: Scalp samples also yield sequences from resident alphabeta T cells of normal skin. Among patients, TCR sharing was less clear than in mice, a difference possibly due in part to HLA diversity in the patient population.

Comment on this clone: The antigen remains unidentified.

The TCR was taken from a human donor with alopecia areata. What was sequenced was NKG2D-low CD8+ T cells sorted from blood. The V call is TRBV27, the J call TRBJ2-1; D uncertain. DNA of the CDR3: TGTGCCAGCAGCCCGACGAGCTCCTACAATGAGCAGTTCTTC. As protein: CASSPTSSYNEQFF.